Listed below are T cell receptor beta chains from one sample, sequenced in a study of beta chain features in type 1 diabetes. Sequenced by immunoSEQ multiplex PCR; TCRdb stores in-frame clones only, minus some. In the table there are hundreds of thousands of clones, roughly an eighth of which are singletons. Sequencing was done on a sample of naive CD4+ T cells from blood. The receptors shown here come from a man between 18 and 29 years old with type 1 diabetes. Both conserved end residues are part of each CDR3. Fields, in order: D gene, clone size, J gene, V gene, CDR3 protein, CDR3 DNA. The D gene is left open where the match is weak. For some rows the clone size is stated as once, few or many, or as a class when expanded; others skip it.

d_call: TRBD1
clone_size: few
j_call: TRBJ1-5
v_call: TRBV18
cdr3_aa: CASSPQGQSYSNQPQHF
cdr3_nt: TGTGCCAGCTCACCACAGGGACAGTCTTATAGCAATCAGCCCCAGCATTTT

d_call: NA
clone_size: few
j_call: TRBJ2-1
v_call: TRBV7-2
cdr3_aa: CASSLGQARDEQFF
cdr3_nt: TGTGCCAGCAGCCTAGGACAAGCCCGGGATGAGCAGTTCTTC

d_call: TRBD1
clone_size: NA
j_call: TRBJ1-6
v_call: TRBV4-1
cdr3_aa: CASSQDRGQGDSPLHF
cdr3_nt: TGCGCCAGCAGCCAAGATCGGGGACAGGGGGATTCACCCCTCCACTTT

d_call: NA
clone_size: NA
j_call: TRBJ2-1
v_call: TRBV30
cdr3_aa: CAWTGETQNEQFF
cdr3_nt: TGTGCCTGGACAGGGGAGACTCAGAATGAGCAGTTCTTC

d_call: NA
clone_size: NA
j_call: TRBJ2-5
v_call: TRBV5-6
cdr3_aa: CASTLQGIEETQYF
cdr3_nt: TGTGCCAGCACCCTTCAGGGGATCGAAGAGACCCAGTACTTC

d_call: NA
clone_size: NA
j_call: TRBJ2-1
v_call: TRBV25-1
cdr3_aa: CASKDTSSYNEQFF
cdr3_nt: TGTGCCAGCAAGGACACTAGCTCCTACAATGAGCAGTTCTTC

d_call: NA
clone_size: NA
j_call: TRBJ2-7
v_call: TRBV25-1
cdr3_aa: CASSRIQGTNYEQYF
cdr3_nt: TGTGCCAGCAGCCGAATACAGGGAACCAACTACGAGCAGTACTTC

d_call: NA
clone_size: few
j_call: TRBJ1-3
v_call: TRBV15
cdr3_aa: CATSRDKGNTIYF
cdr3_nt: TGTGCCACCAGCAGAGATAAGGGGAACACCATATATTTT

d_call: NA
clone_size: few
j_call: TRBJ2-7
v_call: TRBV7-9
cdr3_aa: CASSFTGTYEQYF
cdr3_nt: TGTGCCAGCAGCTTCACAGGGACCTACGAGCAGTACTTC

d_call: NA
clone_size: few
j_call: TRBJ1-6
v_call: TRBV7-2
cdr3_aa: CASSPNQGLYSPLHF
cdr3_nt: TGTGCCAGCAGCCCTAATCAGGGGCTCTATTCACCCCTCCACTTT

d_call: TRBD2
clone_size: NA
j_call: TRBJ2-7
v_call: TRBV29-1
cdr3_aa: CSVKGLAASSYEQYF
cdr3_nt: TGCAGCGTTAAAGGACTAGCGGCTAGCTCCTACGAGCAGTACTTC

d_call: NA
clone_size: NA
j_call: TRBJ2-2
v_call: TRBV7-9
cdr3_aa: CASSPLRGNTGELFF
cdr3_nt: TGTGCCAGCAGCCCGCTGCGGGGGAACACCGGGGAGCTGTTTTTT

d_call: NA
clone_size: few
j_call: TRBJ2-3
v_call: TRBV7-9
cdr3_aa: CASSLLGGTDTQYF
cdr3_nt: TGTGCCAGCAGCTTACTGGGGGGCACAGATACGCAGTATTTT

d_call: NA
clone_size: few
j_call: TRBJ2-1
v_call: TRBV11-3
cdr3_aa: CASSVGYNEQFF
cdr3_nt: TGTGCCAGCAGCGTGGGTTACAATGAGCAGTTCTTC

d_call: NA
clone_size: few
j_call: TRBJ1-5
v_call: TRBV29-1
cdr3_aa: CSVALQGQPQHF
cdr3_nt: TGCAGCGTCGCCCTACAGGGTCAGCCCCAGCATTTT

d_call: TRBD1
clone_size: NA
j_call: TRBJ1-5
v_call: TRBV6-5
cdr3_aa: CASSYDGTGNQPQHF
cdr3_nt: TGTGCCAGCAGTTACGACGGGACAGGGAATCAGCCCCAGCATTTT

d_call: NA
clone_size: NA
j_call: TRBJ2-5
v_call: TRBV6-5
cdr3_aa: CASSTGPSQETQYF
cdr3_nt: TGTGCCAGCAGTACTGGGCCCTCACAAGAGACCCAGTACTTC

d_call: TRBD1
clone_size: few
j_call: TRBJ1-1
v_call: TRBV6-5
cdr3_aa: CASSPGTGRNAFF
cdr3_nt: TGTGCCAGCAGTCCCGGGACAGGGCGAAACGCTTTCTTT

d_call: NA
clone_size: NA
j_call: TRBJ2-2
v_call: TRBV29-1
cdr3_aa: CSVQRGAGELFF
cdr3_nt: TGCAGCGTGCAACGTGGGGCCGGGGAGCTGTTTTTT

d_call: TRBD2
clone_size: NA
j_call: TRBJ2-5
v_call: TRBV15
cdr3_aa: CATSRLTGTSGVETQYF
cdr3_nt: TGTGCCACCAGCAGATTAACCGGGACTAGCGGGGTAGAGACCCAGTACTTC

d_call: NA
clone_size: few
j_call: TRBJ1-1
v_call: TRBV28
cdr3_aa: CASSLWRTEAFF
cdr3_nt: TGTGCCAGCAGTTTATGGAGGACTGAAGCTTTCTTT

d_call: TRBD1
clone_size: NA
j_call: TRBJ1-1
v_call: TRBV30
cdr3_aa: CAWTGGILRAFF
cdr3_nt: TGTGCCTGGACAGGGGGCATTCTGCGAGCTTTCTTT

d_call: NA
clone_size: NA
j_call: TRBJ1-5
v_call: TRBV18
cdr3_aa: CASSPGVGNQPQHF
cdr3_nt: TGTGCCAGCTCACCGGGTGTAGGGAATCAGCCCCAGCATTTT

d_call: NA
clone_size: NA
j_call: TRBJ2-1
v_call: TRBV15
cdr3_aa: CATSPGDWVKGEQFF
cdr3_nt: TGTGCCACCAGCCCGGGGGACTGGGTAAAAGGAGAGCAGTTCTTC

d_call: NA
clone_size: NA
j_call: TRBJ2-5
v_call: TRBV14
cdr3_aa: CASSHKVLETQYF
cdr3_nt: TGTGCCAGCAGCCATAAGGTATTAGAGACCCAGTACTTC

d_call: NA
clone_size: few
j_call: TRBJ2-3
v_call: TRBV11-2
cdr3_aa: CASSFRTPEVTDTQYF
cdr3_nt: TGTGCCAGCAGCTTTAGGACACCCGAAGTCACAGATACGCAGTATTTT

d_call: NA
clone_size: few
j_call: TRBJ1-2
v_call: TRBV6-5
cdr3_aa: CASSYSSVRGRYGYTF
cdr3_nt: TGTGCCAGCAGTTACTCGAGTGTCCGGGGCCGCTATGGCTACACCTTC

d_call: NA
clone_size: few
j_call: TRBJ2-1
v_call: TRBV5-1
cdr3_aa: CASTGAISYNEQFF
cdr3_nt: TGCGCCAGCACGGGGGCGATCTCCTACAATGAGCAGTTCTTC

d_call: NA
clone_size: few
j_call: TRBJ2-7
v_call: TRBV21-1
cdr3_aa: CASSGTPRKEQYF
cdr3_nt: TGTGCCAGCAGCGGGACACCGAGGAAGGAGCAGTACTTC